This TCR beta chain was recorded in a study of cytomegalovirus exposure and HLA in healthy donors. Broader study findings: It was about 150 TCR beta chains that were listed as cytomegalovirus-associated. As confirmed in vitro, a few CMV-associated chains were specific for CMV antigens. Most CMV-associated TCR beta chains were later found to appear HLA-restricted.

The CDR3 consists of 14 residues. From germline, CDR1 is MGHDK and CDR2 SYGVNS. With 4 bases clipped from V and 6 bases from J, the junction kept 5 bases outside the gene matches. With 60 Vbeta and 13 Jbeta primers, the PCR was carried out. Study processing details: In a later analysis, the count reached approximately 80 million unique TCR beta chains, with around 10 million shared. Sequenced by immunoSEQ multiplex PCR; TCRdb stores in-frame clones only, minus some. The DNA was the basis for D and trimming; V, J and clone size are from that table. The sample includes fewer than 200,000 clones, roughly 87% seen only once; the top ten take about 0.93%. To note about this clone: Its antigen is not identified.

Sequencing input: PBMCs. The rearrangement uses TRBV25-1 and TRBJ1-5, with 8 bases aligning to TRBD1. The receptor comes from a woman in her 30s in good health and CMV-seronegative. CDR3 DNA sequence: TGTGCCAGCAGTGCCGGACAGGGAACTCAGCCCCAGCATTTT. Its translation is CASSAGQGTQPQHF.